Following are 9 T cell receptor beta chains from one sample sequenced in a study of shared clonotypes between healthy human individuals. The method was immunoSEQ multiplex PCR; TCRdb's version includes in-frame clones alone and lacks a portion of them. The repertoire holds some 2.1 million clones, with 85% to 95% as singletons. Specimen: naive CD4+ T cells sorted from blood. The sample's subset: CD45RA+ positively selected. These receptors were obtained from a man aged 18 to 35 in good health.

This chain joins TRBV2 and TRBJ2-2, with 7 bases that match TRBD1. Germline values: CDR1 SNHLY, CDR2 FYNNEI. Trimming removed 5 bases from V and 0 bases from J; junction bases left unmatched: 3. CDR3 size: 15 residues. The chain's CDR3 is CASSRDSSNTGELFF. The CDR3 region has the DNA TGTGCCAGCAGTAGGGACAGCTCGAACACCGGGGAGCTGTTTTTT.

The chain uses TRBV19 and TRBJ2-5; TRBD1 matches at 7 bases. V shed 10 bases and J 5 bases; nucleotides not matched to a gene: 10. CDR3 size: 13 residues. In germline, CDR1 is LNHDA, CDR2 SQIVND (reference sequence). CDR3 bases: TGTGCCATCGCGACAGGGCATCGGGAGACCCAGTACTTC. The encoded protein is CAIATGHRETQYF.

As to this clone: The sample carries other DNA sequences with the same CDR3. This chain connects TRBV5-1 to TRBJ2-3; D gene unclear. Germline CDR1 reads SGHRS; CDR2 reads YFSETQ. V lost 4 bases and J lost 4, with 7 bases in between. This CDR3 is built from 12 residues. The CDR3 spells CASSPPADTQYF. CDR3 nucleotide sequence: TGCGCCAGCAGCCCACCCGCAGATACGCAGTATTTT.

This rearrangement joins TRBV30 to TRBJ1-3, with a weak D call TRBD1 (6 bases). V was cut by 0 bases and J by 2 bases, with 11 bases left in between. The CDR3 sequence is 15 residues long. In germline, CDR1 is GTSNPN, CDR2 SVGIG (reference sequence). The CDR3 reads CAWSVNSGAGNTIYF. The CDR3 DNA sequence: TGTGCCTGGAGTGTAAATTCAGGGGCTGGAAACACCATATATTTT.

Only one count was recorded for this clone. The gene calls are TRBV7-9 and TRBJ2-1; a weak D match, TRBD2 (5 bases). Germline V gene sequence: CDR1 SEHNR, CDR2 FQNEAQ (reference sequence). This CDR3 comprises 13 residues. Trimming took 1 base from V and 8 from J, leaving 9 bases between them. In nucleotides, the CDR3 is TGTGCCAGCAGCTTAGGAGGGTGGGATGAGCAGTTCTTC. It specifies CASSLGGWDEQFF.

J is TRBJ2-3 and V is TRBV5-5; D uncertain. This CDR3 has 17 amino acids. In germline, CDR1 is SGHKS, CDR2 YYEKEE (reference sequence). V shed 2 bases and J shed 1 base, with 17 bases lying between them. This CDR3 reads CASSFFYGESGTDTQYF. In DNA, the CDR3 is TGTGCCAGCAGCTTTTTTTACGGCGAATCGGGCACAGATACGCAGTATTTT.

This clone was seen only once. This rearrangement joins TRBV5-4 to TRBJ2-3; 9 bases are shared with TRBD2. CDR1 and CDR2 (germline): SGHNT, YYREEE (reference sequence). V was clipped by 5 bases and J by 3 bases; unmatched bases: 7. This CDR3 is built from 15 residues. The CDR3 DNA is TGTGCCAGCAGGCTCGGGCGGGAGGGGACAGATACGCAGTATTTT. Translating gives CASRLGREGTDTQYF.

The chain recombines TRBV19 with TRBJ2-7; D is ambiguous. Germline lookup yields CDR1 LNHDA and CDR2 SQIVND (reference sequence). Trimming removed 8 bases from V and 0 bases from J, with 11 bases in between. The CDR3 loop spans 13 amino acids. The CDR3 here is CASVDGYSYEQYF. The CDR3 region has the DNA TGTGCCAGTGTGGACGGGTACTCCTACGAGCAGTACTTC.

The CDR3 is CASRLTSDTQYF. The CDR3 DNA sequence: TGTGCCAGCAGACTCACTAGTGATACGCAGTATTTT. The rearrangement links TRBV6-1 to TRBJ2-3; perhaps TRBD2 as D (5 bases). The germline V gene encodes CDR1 MNHNS and CDR2 SASEGT. Trimming took 6 bases from V and 6 from J, leaving 10 bases between them. The length of the CDR3 is 12 residues.